The 21 T cell receptor beta chains in this list originate from one sample, sequenced in a study of beta chain features in type 1 diabetes. cDNA synthesis used the whole RNA isolate, giving expressed TCRB sequences. Sequencing was performed with immunoSEQ multiplex PCR; in TCRdb, only in-frame clones are kept and a portion is missing. This table has some 900,000 clones, roughly 15% appearing once. Input material: naive CD4+ T cells from blood. These receptors all come from a woman under 30 in good health.

This clone turned up a few times. This rearrangement joins TRBV18 to TRBJ2-7, with 8 nucleotides matching TRBD1. V shed 3 bases, J shed 3 bases, and the junction held 4 bases outside the gene matches. CDR3 length: 14 amino acids. From germline, CDR1 is KGHSH and CDR2 LQKENI. The CDR3 protein is CASSPDRAGYEQYF. CDR3 nucleotides: TGTGCCAGCTCACCGGACAGGGCAGGCTACGAGCAGTACTTC.

This sequence joins TRBV10-3 and TRBJ2-1; 8 nucleotides align to TRBD2. V was clipped by 6 bases and J by 5 bases; unmatched bases: 6. Looked up from germline, CDR1 is ENHRY and CDR2 is SYGVKD. The CDR3 spans 14 residues. CDR3 sequence reads: CAISMAGGNNEQFF. CDR3 nucleotide sequence: TGTGCCATCAGCATGGCGGGGGGAAACAATGAGCAGTTCTTC.

The sample holds a few counts of this clone. The chain is built from TRBV19 and TRBJ2-7; 13 bases align to TRBD2. The CDR3 has 14 residues. The germline gives CDR1 LNHDA, CDR2 SQIVND (reference sequence). V trimming: 5 bases; J trimming: 9 bases; junction bases outside the gene matches: 7. The CDR3 protein is CASSATSGRVRQYF. The CDR3, as DNA: TGTGCCAGTAGTGCCACTAGCGGGAGGGTACGGCAGTACTTC.

The chain couples TRBV28 to TRBJ2-7; TRBD2 matches 9 bases. The V segment lost 5 bases and the J segment 5 bases; nucleotides outside the gene matches: 10. Germline V gene data show CDR1 as MDHEN and CDR2 as SYDVKM. The CDR3 sequence is 15 residues long. Here the CDR3 reads CASSTAAGGLDEQYF. The CDR3 DNA reads TGTGCCAGCAGTACCGCGGCGGGAGGGCTAGACGAGCAGTACTTC.

The chain joins TRBV7-3 to TRBJ2-5; D gene unclear. The CDR3 is made up of 13 amino acids. Germline V CDR1 and CDR2: SGHTA, FQGTGA. With 1 base removed from V and 3 bases from J, the gap between germline ends came to 6 bases. The CDR3 nucleotides read TGTGCCAGCAGCTTAATTGGGGAAGAGACCCAGTACTTC. Protein product: CASSLIGEETQYF.

The rearrangement links TRBV10-3 to TRBJ2-5; D gene uncertain. The end of the DNA aligns better with TRBJ2-7, so the J call may be wrong. Germline CDR1 ENHRY, CDR2 SYGVKD. The CDR3 has 14 residues. This CDR3 is CAIRRPGQSNEQYF. CDR3 in DNA: TGTGCCATCAGAAGACCGGGCCAATCCAACGAGCAGTACTTC.

In this sample, this clone turned up a few times. The genes are TRBV28 and TRBJ2-3; no clear D gene. Trimming stripped 5 bases from V and 2 bases from J, with 11 bases between. CDR1 is MDHEN and CDR2 is SYDVKM in the germline V gene. CDR3 size: 14 residues. CDR3 nucleotides: TGTGCCAGCAGTCTACCTAAATCCACAGATACGCAGTATTTT. Amino acids: CASSLPKSTDTQYF.

This clone was found a few times. The chain employs TRBV4-2 and TRBJ2-6; D perhaps matches TRBD2 (5 bases). The CDR3 extends over 16 amino acids. The ends were cut back, 3 bases at V and 1 base at J, with 10 bases in the middle. CDR1 and CDR2 (germline): LGHNA, YNFKEQ. This CDR3 is CASSQPDYSGANVLTF. CDR3 nucleotides: TGTGCCAGCAGCCAGCCCGACTATTCTGGGGCCAACGTCCTGACTTTC.

CDR3 in amino acids: CASSSRALPQSSYNEQFF. CDR3 coding DNA: TGTGCCAGTAGTTCCCGGGCCCTACCCCAAAGCTCCTACAATGAGCAGTTCTTC. This chain links TRBV19 with TRBJ2-1; no firm D call. Germline V gene data show CDR1 as LNHDA and CDR2 as SQIVND (reference sequence). The CDR3 contains 18 residues. V lost 5 bases, J lost 0 bases, and 20 bases lay in between.

As to this clone: In this CDR3 the conserved last residue, phenylalanine or tryptophan, is missing, so a read error is likely. The chain has TRBV29-1 and TRBJ2-7; TRBD2 matches at 7 bases. V lost 4 bases and J lost 2; bases outside the gene matches: 8. The CDR3 totals 14 residues. Per the germline V gene, CDR1 is SQVTM and CDR2 is ANQGSEA. This chain's CDR3 is CSVATGGLPYEQYL. In DNA, the CDR3 is TGCAGCGTTGCTACGGGAGGTTTACCCTACGAGCAGTACCTC.

Of note for this clone: Other DNA sequences in this specimen translate into the identical CDR3. The chain is built from TRBV5-4 and TRBJ2-5; D unclear. Trimming pared 0 bases from V and 1 base from J, leaving 7 bases between. The germline gives CDR1 SGHNT, CDR2 YYREEE (reference sequence). This CDR3 has 14 residues. The chain's CDR3 is CASSLGQRQETQYF. The CDR3, as DNA: TGTGCCAGCAGCTTGGGTCAGCGCCAAGAGACCCAGTACTTC.

This clone came up a few times. This sample also contains other DNA sequences that code for the same CDR3. V usage is TRBV9 and J usage is TRBJ2-1; D gene unclear. The V gene's germline CDR1 is SGDLS and CDR2 YYNGEE. The CDR3 is made up of 13 amino acids. V lost 0 bases to trimming and J lost 7 bases, with 8 bases between them. The CDR3 nucleotides are TGTGCCAGCAGCGTAGCGCCGGGTAATGAGCAGTTCTTC. This translates into CASSVAPGNEQFF.

This chain uses TRBV9 with TRBJ1-1; the D gene is possibly TRBD1 (5 bases). V was shortened by 0 bases and J by 3 bases, with 18 bases between the two germline ends. Germline assignment: CDR1 SGDLS and CDR2 YYNGEE. The CDR3 contains 17 residues. The CDR3, as DNA: TGTGCCAGCAGCGTAGCGTCCGGGGCTGGGGAGGACACTGAAGCTTTCTTT. This gives the protein CASSVASGAGEDTEAFF.

This clone was seen more than once but under ten times. The V gene is TRBV28, the J gene TRBJ2-1; a possible D gene is TRBD1 (5 bases). The CDR3 has 14 residues. Germline loops: CDR1 MDHEN, CDR2 SYDVKM. V was pared by 6 bases and J by 9 bases, with 18 bases between. Written as DNA, the CDR3 is TGTGCCAGCAGACGGTCTAGGGGATTTGGTGAGCAGTTCTTC. Translation gives CASRRSRGFGEQFF.

V is TRBV4-2 and J is TRBJ2-7; D gene uncertain. Germline CDR1 LGHNA, CDR2 YNFKEQ. The germline V and J ends were trimmed by 1 base and 3 bases, with 13 bases remaining between them. There are 15 residues in the CDR3. CDR3 amino acids: CASSQAEVNGYEQYF. CDR3 bases: TGTGCCAGCAGCCAAGCTGAAGTTAACGGCTACGAGCAGTACTTC.

This clone came up a few times. The chain has TRBV7-9 and TRBJ1-2; D is unresolved. Germline values: CDR1 SEHNR, CDR2 FQNEAQ (reference sequence). V was shortened by 4 bases and J by 3 bases, with 6 bases between the two germline ends. This CDR3 spans 12 amino acids. CDR3 residues: CASSSRDYGYTF. CDR3 sequence (DNA): TGTGCCAGCAGCTCCCGGGACTATGGCTACACCTTC.

In this sample, this clone turned up a few times. The V call is TRBV5-4, the J call TRBJ2-5, with D unclear. The CDR3 runs 13 residues. V was clipped by 2 bases and J by 1 base, with 6 bases between them. Germline loops: CDR1 SGHNT, CDR2 YYREEE (reference sequence). The CDR3: CASSFTPQETQYF. The CDR3 DNA sequence: TGTGCCAGCAGCTTCACCCCCCAAGAGACCCAGTACTTC.

The chain has TRBV21-1 and TRBJ2-7; the table's TRBD2 call for D was not verified on the DNA. TRBV21-1 constitutes a pseudogene. The CDR3 spans 18 residues. CDR3 nucleotide sequence: TGTGCCAGCAGCAAAGACGGGAGGCTAGCGGGAAAGGCCCTCGAGCAGTACTTC. It specifies CASSKDGRLAGKALEQYF.

The chain joins TRBV5-1 to TRBJ1-2; 7 bases are a match to TRBD1. Losses at the gene ends were 3 bases for V and 1 base for J; bases not matched to a gene: 9. The CDR3 contains 16 residues. CDR1 is SGHRS, CDR2 YFSETQ, per germline. The CDR3 is CASSYRQGVGNYGYTF. In nucleotides, the CDR3 is TGCGCCAGCAGCTACCGACAGGGAGTCGGTAACTATGGCTACACCTTC.

This clone was counted only a few times. The chain recombines TRBV19 with TRBJ2-6; D ambiguous. This CDR3 is 15 amino acids long. Per germline, CDR1 LNHDA and CDR2 SQIVND (reference sequence). The V end lost 5 bases, the J end lost 1 base, and 9 bases lay between the germline ends. The DNA for the CDR3 is TGTGCCAGTAGTTCATATTTATCTGGGGCCAACGTCCTGACTTTC. It yields the protein CASSSYLSGANVLTF.

This clone was seen more than once but under ten times. The chain employs TRBV7-2 and TRBJ2-5, with 7 bases fitting TRBD2. The CDR3 runs to 17 residues. J gave up 5 bases and V 3 bases, and 15 bases lay outside the gene matches. Germline CDR1 SGHTA, CDR2 FQGNSA. The CDR3 here is CASSFRAGRRKGETQYF. Here the CDR3 DNA reads TGTGCCAGCAGCTTCCGAGCGGGAAGGAGAAAGGGGGAGACCCAGTACTTC.